This T cell receptor (beta chain) was identified in a study of control samples from healthy donors and cancer patients. The assay was immunoSEQ multiplex PCR, and TCRdb's table has in-frame clones only and misses some. The sample carries 130,000 to 150,000 clones, roughly 94% recorded once. Input material: PBMCs. This TCR was recovered from a man aged 55 to 70 with colorectal cancer.

The CDR3 region is CASSSEGGWTEAFF. In DNA form, the CDR3 reads TGTGCCAGCAGTTCTGAAGGGGGATGGACTGAAGCTTTCTTT. The chain joins TRBV5-4 to TRBJ1-1, with a possible D match to TRBD1 (6 bases). Germline values: CDR1 SGHNT, CDR2 YYREEE (reference sequence). V lost 5 bases and J lost 5, with 16 bases in between. The CDR3 extends over 14 amino acids.